Reported below is one TCR beta chain. In terms of age and location, participants ranged from roughly 18 to 100 years and lived in about 25 US areas. The sample originates from a study of blood T cell repertoires in COVID-19. At the level of the study: Whether acute or convalescent, the COVID-19 samples came from the United States, Italy and Spain. PBMCs, B-cell-depleted T cells, or T cells were the source of the cDNA or gDNA that made up the material.

The CDR3 spans 17 residues. With V trimmed by 2 bases and J by 3 bases, 10 bases remained unmatched. The germline V gene has CDR1 SGHRS and CDR2 YFSETQ. Original processing methods: Cell counts per sample came from amplifying reference gene primers. Here immunoSEQ multiplex PCR was the method, and the copy in TCRdb shows in-frame clones only, minus some. V, J and clone size are those of that table, while D and trimming were read from the DNA. The sample shows about 240,000 clones, approximately 83% of them seen only once. The rearrangement joins TRBV5-1 to TRBJ2-3; 9 bases are shared with TRBD2. The sequenced sample was PBMCs or T cells enriched from blood (not recorded which). The receptor's source is a woman in her 40s with acute COVID-19. The CDR3 loop reads CASSLTPSGTVTDTQYF. CDR3 in DNA: TGCGCCAGCAGCTTAACGCCTAGCGGGACGGTAACAGATACGCAGTATTTT.